Many counts were recorded for the clone carrying this TCR beta chain. The time point denotes: newly diagnosed GD, antithyroid drugs for less than 3 months. Extracted RNA from PBMCs served as the source of the TCR library. These data come from a study of regulatory T cells in long-lasting Graves disease. Trimming removed 6 bases from V and 5 bases from J; junction bases left unmatched: 11. CDR3 length equals 17 residues. The germline V gene encodes CDR1 DFQATT and CDR2 SNEGSKA (reference sequence). Sequencing libraries for TCR beta were prepared with iRepertoire HTBI primers and Arm-PCR of CDR3 regions. A single record per CDR3 protein comes from TCRdb applying MiXCR to the multiplex PCR reads. Of 680,000 or so distinct CDR3 sequences in the sample, roughly 15% were seen once. These data were likewise used in another study, on T cells in Graves' hyperthyroidism and ophthalmopathy. This second study says: With a duration under 2 months, the hyperthyroidism was newly diagnosed in patients aged 18 to 65.

The TCR sequence derives from a young woman with Graves disease. Here the sequenced sample was peripheral blood mononuclear cells (PBMCs), taken at new diagnosis, from a patient treated with antithyroid drugs. The V gene is TRBV20-1, the J gene TRBJ2-3; 16 bases are a match to TRBD2. The CDR3 loop is CSATGPGLAGGGDTQYF. In DNA form, the CDR3 reads TGCAGTGCAACCGGACCGGGACTAGCGGGAGGGGGAGATACGCAGTATTTT.